This section outlines one T cell receptor beta chain sequence together with its context. The antigen it recognizes is unknown. Per-nucleotide qualities are absent, and no much larger clonotype sits a single base away. This specimen belongs to a study of T-cell reconstitution after alpha-beta-depleted transplantation in children (TCRdb year 2016). Regarding the research as a whole: Using TCR repertoire profiling, the study followed T-cell immune reconstitution in a quantitative way in children after TCRalphabeta/CD19-depleted allogeneic hematopoietic cell transplantation.

Library preparation was by PCR. TCRdb lists the instrument as Illumina HiSeq 2500. To normalize quantification of the TCRbeta repertoire, the TCR libraries were built with molecular barcoding that relied on unique molecular identifiers. TCRdb trimmed public reads at Q25 via fastp, called clones via MiXCR and kept in-frame beta chains. Rows with one shared CDR3 protein collapse into an entry with the most common genes and DNA. Across this sample there are about 610,000 distinct CDR3 sequences, with approximately 10% seen only once. Jointly, the top ten make up roughly 4% of the sample. CDR1 and CDR2 (SGHTA, FQGNSA) derive from the germline V gene. V ends up 5 bases short and J 5 bases short, with an unmatched junction base count of 6. The CDR3 covers 15 residues, taking in both the cysteine and the phenylalanine. Only the CDR3 region is kept as DNA, spanning 45 bases read in frame from base 1.

The receptor's source is a human donor who donated a stem cell graft to a child with acute myeloid leukemia. The sequences come from PBMCs from the stem cell graft donor, collected from the stem cell graft. Recombination linked TRBV7-2 to TRBJ2-5; 12 of the junction bases match TRBD2. The bases are TGTGCCAGCAGCCCACGCGGGACTAGCGGGGAGACCCAGTACTTC. The resulting protein is CASSPRGTSGETQYF.